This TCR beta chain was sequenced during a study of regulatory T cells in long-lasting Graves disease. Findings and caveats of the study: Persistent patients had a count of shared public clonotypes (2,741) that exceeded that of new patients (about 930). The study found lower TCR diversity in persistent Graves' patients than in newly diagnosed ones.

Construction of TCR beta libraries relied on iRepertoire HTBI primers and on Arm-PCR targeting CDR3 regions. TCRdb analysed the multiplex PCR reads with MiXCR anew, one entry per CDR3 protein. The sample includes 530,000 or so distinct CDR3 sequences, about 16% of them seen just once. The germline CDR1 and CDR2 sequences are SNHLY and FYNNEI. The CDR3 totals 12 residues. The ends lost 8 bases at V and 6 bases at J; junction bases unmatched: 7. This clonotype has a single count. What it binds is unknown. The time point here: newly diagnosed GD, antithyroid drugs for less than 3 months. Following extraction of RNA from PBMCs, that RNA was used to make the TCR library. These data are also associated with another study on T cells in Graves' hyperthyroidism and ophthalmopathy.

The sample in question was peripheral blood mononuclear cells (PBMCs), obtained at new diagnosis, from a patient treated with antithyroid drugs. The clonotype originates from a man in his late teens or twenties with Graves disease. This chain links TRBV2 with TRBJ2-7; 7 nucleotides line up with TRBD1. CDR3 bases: TGTGCCAGCGGAGACAGGGTACGCGAGCAGTACTTC. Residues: CASGDRVREQYF. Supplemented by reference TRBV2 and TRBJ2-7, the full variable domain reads EPEVTQTPSHQVTQMGQEVILRCVPISNHLYFYWYRQILGQKVEFLVSFYNNEISEKSEIFDDQFSVERPDGSNFTLKIRSTKLEDSAMYFCASGDRVREQYFGPGTRLTVT.